These T cell receptor beta chains were read from a single sample in a study of long-term antiretroviral therapy in people with HIV. TCRdb's table, derived via immunoSEQ multiplex PCR, lists solely in-frame clones and lacks some. The data contain around 29,000 clones, 87% of them singletons. Sequenced material: unsorted PBMCs, taken 1.1 years after starting antiretroviral therapy. The receptor set was obtained from a man aged 18 to 30 with HIV. Each CDR3 is given with its conserved first and last residue. Each record gives: D gene, clone size, J gene, V gene, CDR3 protein, CDR3 DNA. D genes are given only for firm matches. A row's size may be missing; if present it is once, few, many or a size class.

TRBD2 | - | TRBJ2-1 | TRBV4-2 | CASSQPGLVADEQFF | TGTGCCAGCAGCCAGCCGGGACTAGTCGCCGATGAGCAGTTCTTC
- | - | TRBJ1-3 | TRBV5-1 | CASSLETSGNTIYF | TGCGCCAGCAGCTTGGAGACGTCTGGAAACACCATATATTTT
- | - | TRBJ2-3 | TRBV27 | CASSSQGNTQYF | TGTGCCAGCAGTTCGCAGGGAAATACGCAGTATTTT
TRBD1 | once | TRBJ1-2 | TRBV5-1 | CASSLDGTGGNGYTF | TGCGCCAGCAGCTTGGACGGGACAGGCGGTAATGGCTACACCTTC
- | - | TRBJ2-1 | TRBV7-9 | CASRAQLTGREQFF | TGTGCCAGCAGAGCTCAGCTAACGGGAAGGGAGCAGTTCTTC
TRBD2 | - | TRBJ2-5 | TRBV5-1 | CASSLGTGGGWKTQYF | TGCGCCAGCAGCTTGGGTACGGGAGGAGGTTGGAAGACCCAGTACTTC
- | - | TRBJ2-6 | TRBV7-7 | CASSPYRGSGANVLTF | TGTGCTAGCAGCCCTTACCGGGGCTCTGGGGCCAACGTCCTGACTTTC
TRBD2 | - | TRBJ2-7 | TRBV10-3 | CAISEYGTRSSYEQYF | TGTGCCATCAGTGAGTATGGGACTAGAAGCTCCTACGAGCAGTACTTC
- | - | TRBJ1-1 | TRBV7-2 | CASSLGYGQLETEAFF | TGTGCCAGCAGCTTAGGGTACGGACAACTAGAGACTGAAGCTTTCTTT
TRBD1 | few | TRBJ2-2 | TRBV5-4 | CASSPGGARSTGELFF | TGTGCCAGCAGCCCAGGGGGTGCGCGTAGCACCGGGGAGCTGTTTTTT
- | once | TRBJ2-6 | TRBV5-6 | CASSLPGSEANVLTF | TGTGCCAGCAGCTTGCCGGGGAGTGAGGCCAACGTCCTGACTTTC
TRBD1 | - | TRBJ2-3 | TRBV5-1 | CASSEQGASDTQYF | TGCGCCAGCAGCGAACAGGGGGCCTCAGATACGCAGTATTTT
- | - | TRBJ1-4 | TRBV25-1 | CASSEWRDRDEKLFF | TGTGCCAGCAGTGAATGGAGAGACAGAGATGAAAAACTGTTTTTT
TRBD1 | once | TRBJ2-3 | TRBV29-1 | CSVEGQGVTDTQYF | TGCAGCGTTGAAGGGCAGGGGGTCACAGATACGCAGTATTTT
- | - | TRBJ2-7 | TRBV5-6 | CASSSLRDTSYEQYF | TGTGCCAGCAGCTCGCTCCGGGACACCTCCTACGAGCAGTACTTC
- | - | TRBJ1-2 | TRBV7-2 | CASRESRGVFQSSYGYTF | TGTGCCAGCAGAGAATCGAGGGGGGTTTTTCAGAGTAGCTATGGCTACACCTTC
TRBD1 | - | TRBJ2-5 | TRBV5-1 | CASSKGQGTQETQYF | TGCGCCAGCAGCAAAGGACAGGGGACCCAAGAGACCCAGTACTTC
- | - | TRBJ1-4 | TRBV15 | CATSSGQRNEKLFF | TGTGCCACCAGCAGCGGACAGCGTAATGAAAAACTGTTTTTT
- | - | TRBJ1-1 | TRBV6-5 | CATYPDIHAEAFF | TGTGCCACCTACCCCGACATACACGCTGAAGCTTTCTTT
- | - | TRBJ2-2 | TRBV30 | CAWSVSRAGELFF | TGTGCCTGGAGTGTGAGTCGGGCCGGGGAGCTGTTTTTT
TRBD2 | - | TRBJ2-1 | TRBV2 | CARPWAPSSGGLLHYNEQFF | TGTGCCAGACCCTGGGCACCTTCTAGCGGGGGGCTTCTCCATTACAATGAGCAGTTCTTC
TRBD1 | - | TRBJ2-7 | TRBV5-4 | CASSTPTGDYEQYF | TGTGCCAGCAGCACGCCGACAGGGGACTACGAGCAGTACTTC
- | - | TRBJ1-1 | TRBV28 | CASTTNTEAFF | TGTGCCAGCACTACTAACACTGAAGCTTTCTTT
- | - | TRBJ1-2 | TRBV4-2 | CASSQDPGGAWGTNYGYTF | TGTGCCAGCAGCCAAGATCCCGGAGGGGCCTGGGGAACTAACTATGGCTACACCTTC
- | - | TRBJ2-3 | TRBV28 | CATSGTFGPTDTQYF | TGTGCCACCTCCGGGACCTTTGGCCCCACAGATACGCAGTATTTT
- | - | TRBJ2-7 | TRBV19 | CASSMEGGSYEQYF | TGTGCCAGTAGTATGGAGGGGGGGTCCTACGAGCAGTACTTC
- | - | TRBJ1-5 | TRBV19 | CASSLPGERRQPQHF | TGTGCCAGTAGTCTACCAGGGGAAAGACGCCAGCCCCAGCATTTT
TRBD2 | - | TRBJ2-1 | TRBV28 | CASSFRSATRLAVSNEQFF | TGTGCCAGCAGTTTCCGCTCCGCTACGAGACTAGCGGTTAGCAATGAGCAGTTCTTC
- | - | TRBJ1-3 | TRBV4-3 | CASSRDPGPSSGNTIYF | TGCGCCAGCAGTCGAGATCCCGGGCCATCCTCTGGAAACACCATATATTTT
- | - | TRBJ2-1 | TRBV6-1 | CASSELNEQFF | TGTGCCAGCAGTGAATTGAATGAGCAGTTCTTC
TRBD1 | few | TRBJ2-3 | TRBV7-2 | CASSGDRAATDTQYF | TGTGCCAGCAGCGGCGACAGGGCTGCCACAGATACGCAGTATTTT
- | once | TRBJ2-3 | TRBV12-5 | CASGLVLPQEWRGTDTQYF | TGTGCTAGTGGTTTGGTACTCCCTCAAGAGTGGCGGGGCACAGATACGCAGTATTTT
TRBD1 | - | TRBJ2-2 | TRBV11-2 | CASSLERGPTGELFF | TGTGCCAGCAGCTTAGAAAGGGGGCCCACCGGGGAGCTGTTTTTT
TRBD1 | - | TRBJ2-2 | TRBV6-1 | CASRQTGITGELFF | TGTGCCAGCAGGCAGACAGGGATTACCGGGGAGCTGTTTTTT
- | - | TRBJ2-6 | TRBV5-8 | CASFSLAGANVLTF | TGTGCCAGTTTTTCCCTGGCAGGGGCCAACGTCCTGACTTTC
- | - | TRBJ2-3 | TRBV6-5 | CASRYIGTDTQYF | TGTGCCAGCAGGTACATAGGCACAGATACGCAGTATTTT
- | - | TRBJ2-7 | TRBV5-5 | CASSLASISSYEQYF | TGTGCCAGCAGCTTGGCTAGCATCAGCTCCTACGAGCAGTACTTC
- | - | TRBJ1-2 | TRBV30 | CAWSDRVPNYGYTF | TGTGCCTGGAGTGACAGGGTACCTAACTATGGCTACACCTTC
TRBD1 | - | TRBJ2-5 | TRBV7-2 | CASSLGTGGETQYF | TGTGCCAGCAGCCTCGGGACAGGCGGGGAGACCCAGTACTTC
- | - | TRBJ1-5 | TRBV19 | CATQVGRNQPQHF | TGTGCCACCCAGGTTGGTCGCAATCAGCCCCAGCATTTT
TRBD2 | - | TRBJ2-1 | TRBV28 | CAVREGNEQFF | TGTGCCGTCAGGGAGGGCAATGAGCAGTTCTTC
- | few | TRBJ2-1 | TRBV29-1 | CSGGDFNNEQFF | TGCAGCGGTGGGGATTTCAACAATGAGCAGTTCTTC